This is a list of T cell receptor beta chains from one sample in a study of CD8 T cells in ankylosing spondylitis. TCRdb reanalysed the 5' RACE reads using MiXCR and keeps one entry per CDR3 protein. The repertoire holds about 360,000 distinct CDR3 sequences, with 20% as singletons. The material sequenced was blood, either unsorted or a sorted T cell fraction (not recorded which). These receptors were collected from a male donor with ankylosing spondylitis or in good health (not recorded which). The CDR3 runs from the conserved cysteine through the conserved F or W. The D gene is left open where the match is weak. Size values are once, few and many counts, or a class for expanded clones, and some rows have none.

>TRBJ2-7|-|14|-|TRBV7-9
CASTPQGPHYEQYF
TGTGCCAGCACCCCCCAGGGACCTCATTACGAGCAGTACTTC
>TRBJ1-5|-|14|-|TRBV7-9
CASSPIDNNQPQHF
TGTGCCAGCAGCCCCATTGACAACAATCAGCCCCAGCATTTT
>TRBJ2-7|-|11|-|TRBV27
CARQGTYEQYF
TGTGCCAGACAGGGAACCTACGAGCAGTACTTC
>TRBJ1-5|few|14|-|TRBV7-9
CASTSGTPNQPQHF
TGTGCCAGCACCTCCGGGACACCCAATCAGCCCCAGCATTTT
>TRBJ2-7|few|14|TRBD2|TRBV29-1
CSVLTSGPQDEQYF
TGCAGCGTTTTGACTAGCGGGCCCCAAGACGAGCAGTACTTC
>TRBJ2-6|-|17|TRBD1|TRBV7-9
CASSAPGQSSGANVLTF
TGTGCCAGCAGCGCGCCGGGACAGAGCTCTGGGGCCAACGTCCTGACTTTC
>TRBJ2-1|-|16|-|TRBV4-1
CASSQVMGGRGNEQFF
TGCGCCAGCAGCCAAGTGATGGGGGGCCGAGGGAATGAGCAGTTCTTC
>TRBJ2-7|-|12|-|TRBV29-1
CSVEWGPHEQYF
TGCAGCGTTGAATGGGGTCCCCACGAGCAGTACTTC
>TRBJ2-5|few|15|TRBD2|TRBV7-6
CASSRLAGGQETQYF
TGTGCCAGCAGTCGACTAGCGGGGGGCCAAGAGACCCAGTACTTC
>TRBJ2-1|-|14|TRBD2|TRBV29-1
CSVDPSGGASEQFF
TGCAGCGTTGACCCTAGCGGGGGGGCCAGTGAGCAGTTCTTC
>TRBJ1-6|few|16|-|TRBV28
CASSPSIQGDNSPLHF
TGTGCCAGCAGCCCATCGATACAGGGTGACAATTCACCCCTCCACTTT
>TRBJ2-2|-|16|TRBD1|TRBV12-3/TRBV12-4
CASSFPPKTGTGELFF
TGTGCCAGCAGTTTTCCCCCAAAGACAGGGACCGGGGAGCTGTTTTTT
>TRBJ2-7|many|13|-|TRBV27
CASSVAGTYEQYF
TGTGCCAGCAGCGTGGCGGGGACCTACGAGCAGTACTTC
>TRBJ2-3|-|14|-|TRBV6-1
CASNSGHPTDTQYF
TGTGCCAGCAACTCGGGTCACCCCACAGATACGCAGTATTTT
>TRBJ1-1|-|13|-|TRBV29-1
CSVVAEVNGEAFF
TGCAGCGTTGTAGCAGAGGTGAACGGTGAAGCTTTCTTT
>TRBJ1-1|-|14|-|TRBV7-8
CASSVSSLNTEAFF
TGTGCCAGCAGCGTATCCAGCTTGAACACTGAAGCTTTCTTT
>TRBJ2-5|few|13|-|TRBV7-2
CASRQIGWETQYF
TGTGCCAGCAGGCAGATAGGTTGGGAGACCCAGTACTTC
>TRBJ2-7|-|13|TRBD2|TRBV4-1
CASSQAGGIEQYF
TGCGCCAGCAGCCAAGCGGGGGGGATTGAGCAGTACTTC
>TRBJ2-3|-|12|-|TRBV12-3/TRBV12-4
CASSFLAEKQYF
TGTGCCAGCAGTTTTCTGGCAGAGAAGCAGTATTTT
>TRBJ1-1|-|14|-|TRBV4-1
CASSQGRRTTEAFF
TGCGCCAGCAGCCAAGGACGACGGACCACTGAAGCTTTCTTT
>TRBJ2-2|-|18|-|TRBV4-1
CASSQDGLVGANTGELFF
TGCGCCAGCAGCCAAGATGGGTTAGTGGGGGCGAACACCGGGGAGCTGTTTTTT
>TRBJ2-7|-|17|TRBD1|TRBV29-1
CSVEAVGEGQGGYEQYF
TGCAGCGTTGAAGCCGTAGGTGAGGGACAGGGTGGCTACGAGCAGTACTTC
>TRBJ2-3|few|14|-|TRBV28
CASSLWEGTDTQYF
TGTGCCAGCAGTTTGTGGGAGGGCACAGATACGCAGTATTTT
>TRBJ2-1|few|15|TRBD2|TRBV29-1
CSVARGLAGVDEQFF
TGCAGCGTTGCGAGGGGACTAGCGGGGGTGGATGAGCAGTTCTTC